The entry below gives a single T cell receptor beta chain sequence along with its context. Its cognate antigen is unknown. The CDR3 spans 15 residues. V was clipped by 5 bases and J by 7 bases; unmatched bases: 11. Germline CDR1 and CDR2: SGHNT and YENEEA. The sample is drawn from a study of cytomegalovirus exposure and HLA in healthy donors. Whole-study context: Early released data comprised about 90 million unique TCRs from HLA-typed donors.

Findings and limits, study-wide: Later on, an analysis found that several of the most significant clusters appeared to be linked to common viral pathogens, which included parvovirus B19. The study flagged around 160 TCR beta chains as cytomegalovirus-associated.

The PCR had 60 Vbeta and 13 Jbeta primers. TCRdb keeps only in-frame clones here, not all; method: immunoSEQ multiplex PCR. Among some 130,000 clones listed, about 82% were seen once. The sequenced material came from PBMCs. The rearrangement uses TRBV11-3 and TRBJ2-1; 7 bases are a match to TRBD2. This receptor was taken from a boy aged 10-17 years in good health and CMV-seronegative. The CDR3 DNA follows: TGTGCCAGCAGCCCTCGGGCTAGCGGCAGGAATGAGCAGTTCTTC. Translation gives CASSPRASGRNEQFF.